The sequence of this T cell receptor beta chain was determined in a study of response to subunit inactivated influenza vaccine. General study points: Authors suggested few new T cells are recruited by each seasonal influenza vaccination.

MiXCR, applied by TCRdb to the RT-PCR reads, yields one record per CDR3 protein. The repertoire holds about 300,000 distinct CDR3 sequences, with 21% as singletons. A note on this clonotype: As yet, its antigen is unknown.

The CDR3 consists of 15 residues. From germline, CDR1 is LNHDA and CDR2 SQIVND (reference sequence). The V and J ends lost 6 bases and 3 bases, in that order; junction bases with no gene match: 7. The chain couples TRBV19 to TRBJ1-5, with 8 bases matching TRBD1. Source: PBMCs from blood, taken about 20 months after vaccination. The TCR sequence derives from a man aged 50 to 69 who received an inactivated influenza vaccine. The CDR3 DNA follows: TGTGCCAGTAGGACGCAGGGGGCCCTCAATCAGCCCCAGCATTTT. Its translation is CASRTQGALNQPQHF.